These T cell receptor beta chains were read from a single sample in a study of CD8+CD57+ T cells in acquired aplastic anemia. TCRdb reprocessed the reads via MiXCR and lists one record per CDR3 protein. The table records about 180,000 distinct CDR3 sequences, about half of them present only once. The sample was sorted CD4+, CD8+, or CD8+CD57+ T cells (not recorded which) from PBMCs. The receptors stem from a human donor in good health. CDR3s include the opening cysteine and the closing phenylalanine or tryptophan. The order of the fields is J gene, V gene, D gene, clone size, CDR3 protein, CDR3 DNA. The D gene is left open where the match is weak. Where a row states a size, it is once, few, many or the class of an expanded clone; other rows omit it.

TRBJ2-1 | TRBV24-1 | TRBD1 | NA | CATSAPRQGRDEQFF | TGTGCCACCAGTGCCCCGAGACAGGGAAGGGATGAGCAGTTCTTC
TRBJ2-2 | TRBV29-1 | NA | NA | CSARGLANTGELFF | TGCAGTGCTAGAGGGCTAGCGAACACCGGGGAGCTGTTTTTT
TRBJ1-1 | TRBV12-3/TRBV12-4 | NA | NA | CASSPPPSTPNTEAFF | TGTGCCAGCAGTCCCCCTCCATCGACTCCGAACACTGAAGCTTTCTTT
TRBJ1-2 | TRBV7-2 | NA | once | CASSLLGRLYGYTF | TGTGCCAGCAGCTTATTAGGCAGACTCTATGGCTACACCTTC
TRBJ2-5 | TRBV2 | NA | NA | CASSVFGGGQYF | TGTGCCAGCAGTGTATTTGGAGGAGGGCAGTACTTC
TRBJ1-1 | TRBV30 | NA | few | CAWKETAVGTEAFF | TGTGCCTGGAAGGAGACAGCGGTCGGCACTGAAGCTTTCTTT
TRBJ2-7 | TRBV25-1 | NA | NA | CASRAGVPTEQYF | TGTGCCAGCAGGGCAGGGGTTCCCACCGAGCAGTACTTC
TRBJ2-1 | TRBV24-1 | NA | NA | CATAKLATYNEQFF | TGTGCCACCGCAAAGCTAGCAACCTACAATGAGCAGTTCTTC
TRBJ1-1 | TRBV12-3/TRBV12-4 | NA | NA | CASNPGGNTEAFF | TGTGCCAGCAACCCCGGTGGAAACACTGAAGCTTTCTTT
TRBJ2-5 | TRBV24-1 | NA | NA | CATSARERLQETQYF | TGTGCCACCAGTGCTAGAGAGCGGCTTCAAGAGACCCAGTACTTC
TRBJ1-6 | TRBV7-9 | NA | NA | CASSLGQINSPLHF | TGTGCCAGCAGCTTAGGGCAGATTAATTCACCCCTCCACTTT
TRBJ2-1 | TRBV29-1 | TRBD2 | once | CSVEGDYDNEQFF | TGCAGCGTTGAAGGGGACTACGACAATGAGCAGTTCTTC
TRBJ2-7 | TRBV15 | NA | few | CATSPRGPYEQYF | TGTGCCACCAGCCCGCGGGGCCCATACGAGCAGTACTTC
TRBJ2-3 | TRBV29-1 | NA | NA | CSLGGGTQYF | TGCAGTTTAGGGGGAGGTACGCAGTATTTT
TRBJ1-1 | TRBV3-1 | NA | few | CASSQVAGTGAFF | TGTGCCAGCAGCCAAGTTGCGGGTACTGGAGCTTTCTTT
TRBJ2-5 | TRBV7-2 | NA | NA | CASSFERETQYF | TGTGCCAGCAGCTTTGAGAGGGAGACCCAGTACTTC
TRBJ2-1 | TRBV15 | TRBD1 | NA | CATRDRASGEQFF | TGTGCCACCCGGGACAGGGCGTCGGGGGAGCAGTTCTTC
TRBJ2-7 | TRBV11-3 | NA | many | CASSLGRGLNEQYF | TGTGCCAGCAGCTTAGGGAGGGGGCTTAACGAGCAGTACTTC
TRBJ2-2 | TRBV20-1 | TRBD2 | many | CSARLAGGTGELFF | TGCAGTGCTAGACTCGCGGGGGGCACCGGGGAGCTGTTTTTT
TRBJ2-1 | TRBV6-1 | TRBD1 | NA | CASSIDRGEHNEQFF | TGTGCCAGCAGCATAGACAGGGGGGAACACAATGAGCAGTTCTTC
TRBJ2-2 | TRBV24-1 | TRBD1 | many | CATSDPGTGVFGELFF | TGTGCCACCAGTGACCCCGGGACAGGGGTTTTCGGGGAGCTGTTTTTT
TRBJ2-3 | TRBV11-2 | NA | many | CASSFHHEGTDTQYF | TGTGCCAGCAGCTTTCACCACGAGGGCACAGATACGCAGTATTTT
TRBJ1-5 | TRBV4-2 | NA | NA | CASSQEGGAYNQPRHF | TGTGCCAGCAGCCAAGAGGGAGGGGCCTACAATCAGCCCCGGCATTTT
TRBJ2-2 | TRBV7-8 | TRBD2 | NA | CASSYREATGELFF | TGTGCCAGCAGCTATCGGGAGGCCACCGGGGAGCTGTTTTTT
TRBJ2-7 | TRBV28 | TRBD1 | many | CASSPGGRVYEQYF | TGTGCCAGCAGTCCAGGGGGCCGAGTCTACGAGCAGTACTTC
TRBJ2-1 | TRBV29-1 | TRBD2 | NA | CSVGGIRDYVPNEQFF | TGCAGCGTTGGTGGTATCCGGGACTATGTTCCAAATGAGCAGTTCTTC
TRBJ2-5 | TRBV7-9 | NA | NA | CASSWGEQETQYF | TGTGCCAGCAGCTGGGGCGAGCAAGAGACCCAGTACTTC
TRBJ2-7 | TRBV7-2 | TRBD1 | NA | CASSLAWDSSGEQYF | TGTGCCAGCAGCTTAGCTTGGGACAGCAGTGGCGAGCAGTACTTC
TRBJ1-2 | TRBV5-1 | NA | NA | CASSVDLYYGYTF | TGCGCCAGCAGCGTGGACTTATACTATGGCTACACCTTC
TRBJ1-6 | TRBV2 | NA | few | CASSASAGDSPLHF | TGTGCCAGCAGCGCCTCGGCAGGGGATTCACCCCTCCACTTT
TRBJ2-7 | TRBV7-9 | NA | NA | CASSLIPGEQYF | TGTGCCAGCAGCTTAATACCGGGCGAGCAGTACTTC
TRBJ2-5 | TRBV7-2 | TRBD2 | many | CASSPLGSGVPETQYF | TGTGCCAGCAGCCCCTTGGGGAGCGGGGTCCCGGAGACCCAGTACTTC
TRBJ2-3 | TRBV10-3 | NA | NA | CAISELGHPAGSTDTQYF | TGTGCCATCAGTGAGTTGGGACATCCGGCGGGTAGCACAGATACGCAGTATTTT
TRBJ2-5 | TRBV29-1 | NA | NA | CSALPTTRGVWETQYF | TGCAGCGCGTTGCCAACTACTAGGGGGGTCTGGGAGACCCAGTACTTC
TRBJ2-3 | TRBV11-2 | TRBD2 | few | CASSFLAGATDTQYF | TGTGCCAGCAGCTTTCTAGCGGGAGCGACAGATACGCAGTATTTT
TRBJ1-6 | TRBV6-5 | NA | many | CASSYSIYVNSPLHF | TGTGCCAGCAGTTACTCGATTTACGTAAATTCACCCCTCCACTTT
TRBJ1-4 | TRBV7-6 | NA | NA | CASSASLGEKLFF | TGTGCCAGCAGCGCCAGCCTCGGGGAAAAACTGTTTTTT
TRBJ1-6 | TRBV20-1 | NA | NA | CSARGPLLDSYNSPLHF | TGCAGTGCTAGGGGACCTCTATTGGACTCCTATAATTCACCCCTCCACTTT
TRBJ1-2 | TRBV19 | NA | few | CASSIPGSGYTF | TGTGCCAGTAGTATCCCGGGGTCCGGCTACACCTTC
TRBJ2-2 | TRBV24-1 | TRBD2 | NA | CATSVSGRPGELFF | TGTGCCACCAGTGTGAGCGGGAGACCCGGGGAGCTGTTTTTT
TRBJ1-6 | TRBV15 | NA | many | CATSRGTTGDSPLHF | TGTGCCACCAGCAGAGGGACCACGGGAGATTCACCCCTCCACTTT